Following are 7 T cell receptor beta chains from one sample sequenced in a study of cytotoxic CD8 clonotypes in ibrutinib-treated CLL. Sequenced by immunoSEQ multiplex PCR; TCRdb stores in-frame clones only, minus some. The sample has 300,000 or so clones; 67% are singletons. The sample here was PBMCs, taken after 36 months of ibrutinib treatment. Receptors were obtained from a human donor with chronic lymphocytic leukemia.

This rearrangement joins TRBV6-1 to TRBJ2-3; no clear D gene. The V end was cut by 2 bases, the J end by 4 bases, with 7 bases between. The CDR3 spans 13 residues. Germline V gene sequence: CDR1 MNHNS, CDR2 SASEGT. CDR3 protein: CASSERWADTQYF. For the CDR3, the DNA is TGTGCCAGCAGTGAACGGTGGGCAGATACGCAGTATTTT.

The chain recombines TRBV5-1 with TRBJ2-2; the match to TRBD1 covers 7 bases. This CDR3 has 18 amino acids. V was pared by 2 bases and J by 1 base, with 11 bases of the junction left unmatched. Germline V gene data show CDR1 as SGHRS and CDR2 as YFSETQ. For the CDR3, the DNA is TGCGCCAGCAGCTTAAGACAGGGCCGTCTCTTGAACACCGGGGAGCTGTTTTTT. Translation: CASSLRQGRLLNTGELFF.

This clone has a handful of counts. This sequence joins TRBV6-1 and TRBJ1-5, with TRBD1 identical over 10 bases. The CDR3 length is 14 residues. Germline V lookup: CDR1 MNHNS, CDR2 SASEGT. With 1 base clipped from V and 6 bases from J, the junction kept 0 bases outside the gene matches. The CDR3 here is CASSEGTGGQPQHF. DNA of the CDR3: TGTGCCAGCAGTGAAGGGACAGGGGGTCAGCCCCAGCATTTT.

The chain is built from TRBV9 and TRBJ1-1; TRBD1 agrees at 9 bases. Germline V CDR1 and CDR2: SGDLS, YYNGEE. The CDR3 runs 15 residues. The ends lost 3 bases at V and 5 bases at J; junction bases unmatched: 8. CDR3 amino acids: CASSATGGAHTEAFF. In DNA, the CDR3 is TGTGCCAGCAGCGCCACAGGGGGCGCTCATACTGAAGCTTTCTTT.

The table lists this clone with a few counts. The chain links TRBV20-1 to TRBJ1-2; the D is unclear. The CDR3 consists of 9 residues. Looked up from germline, CDR1 is DFQATT and CDR2 is SNEGSKA (reference sequence). CDR3 amino acids: CMANYGYTF. CDR3 nucleotides: TGCATGGCGAACTATGGCTACACCTTC.

CDR3: CASSSQGNTEAFF. The CDR3 nucleotides are TGTGCCAGCAGCAGCCAGGGGAACACTGAAGCTTTCTTT. The chain uses TRBV11-2 and TRBJ1-1, with D possibly being TRBD1 (5 bases). V shed 5 bases and J shed 1 base, with 8 bases lying between them. Germline values: CDR1 SGHAT, CDR2 FQNNGV. The CDR3 is 13 residues long.

The rearrangement links TRBV27 to TRBJ2-7; TRBD1 agrees at 8 bases. Germline assignment: CDR1 MNHEY and CDR2 SMNVEV (reference sequence). V gave up 7 bases and J gave up 3 bases; unmatched junction bases: 8. This CDR3 has 14 residues. This CDR3 is CASNPRGPNYEQYF. CDR3 coding DNA: TGTGCCAGCAACCCCAGGGGGCCAAACTACGAGCAGTACTTC.